Listed below are T cell receptor beta chains from one sample, sequenced in a study of T cell responses to AZD1222 COVID-19 vaccine. The data were produced by immunoSEQ multiplex PCR, yet TCRdb's version contains in-frame clones alone and is incomplete. The table records 150,000 to 160,000 clones, roughly nine tenths of them present only once. Sequencing used peripheral blood, obtained after recovery from COVID-19. The receptors derive from an adult who had recovered from COVID-19. Both conserved end residues are part of each CDR3. The order of the fields is J gene, V gene, clone size, D gene, CDR3 protein, CDR3 DNA. D genes are given only for firm matches. Clone size is given for some rows only: seen once, a few or many times, or a class if the clone is expanded.

J: TRBJ1-6; V: TRBV6-5; size: NA; D: NA; CDR3: CASITGSSYNSPLHF; DNA: TGTGCCAGCATTACAGGGAGCTCCTATAATTCACCCCTCCACTTT
J: TRBJ2-5; V: TRBV11-2; size: NA; D: TRBD2; CDR3: CASSLGVLAEQETQYF; DNA: TGTGCCAGCAGCTTAGGAGTACTAGCGGAACAAGAGACCCAGTACTTC
J: TRBJ1-2; V: TRBV25-1; size: NA; D: NA; CDR3: CASSEDGYGIIGGYTF; DNA: TGTGCCAGCAGTGAAGACGGATACGGTATAATTGGTGGCTACACCTTC
J: TRBJ2-6; V: TRBV19; size: NA; D: NA; CDR3: CASSIVSAGANVLTF; DNA: TGTGCCAGTAGTATAGTGTCGGCTGGGGCCAACGTCCTGACTTTC
J: TRBJ2-7; V: TRBV6-2/TRBV6-3; size: NA; D: NA; CDR3: CASSYRQGGEQYF; DNA: TGTGCCAGCAGTTATCGACAGGGAGGCGAGCAGTACTTC
J: TRBJ2-5; V: TRBV6-1; size: few; D: NA; CDR3: CASSEWVGVETQYF; DNA: TGTGCCAGCAGTGAGTGGGTTGGGGTGGAGACCCAGTACTTC
J: TRBJ2-5; V: TRBV7-3; size: NA; D: TRBD2; CDR3: CASSLREGETQYF; DNA: TGTGCCAGCAGCTTAAGGGAGGGAGAGACCCAGTACTTC
J: TRBJ2-2; V: TRBV28; size: NA; D: TRBD1; CDR3: CATGQGDTGELFF; DNA: TGTGCAACCGGTCAGGGGGACACCGGGGAGCTGTTTTTT
J: TRBJ1-1; V: TRBV5-6; size: NA; D: NA; CDR3: CASSLAFPPALMNTEAFF; DNA: TGTGCCAGCAGCTTGGCCTTCCCGCCGGCCCTTATGAACACTGAAGCTTTCTTT
J: TRBJ2-5; V: TRBV5-1; size: NA; D: NA; CDR3: CASSFRMYQETQYF; DNA: TGCGCCAGCAGCTTCCGAATGTACCAAGAGACCCAGTACTTC
J: TRBJ2-6; V: TRBV18; size: NA; D: TRBD1; CDR3: CASSPDRGRSGANVLTF; DNA: TGTGCCAGCTCACCGGACAGGGGGCGCTCTGGGGCCAACGTCCTGACTTTC
J: TRBJ2-7; V: TRBV20-1; size: NA; D: NA; CDR3: CSASPTAADYEQYF; DNA: TGCAGTGCTAGTCCCACAGCCGCCGACTACGAGCAGTACTTC
J: TRBJ2-1; V: TRBV7-2; size: once; D: NA; CDR3: CASSLEASAYNEQFF; DNA: TGTGCCAGCAGCTTAGAGGCTAGCGCATACAATGAGCAGTTCTTC
J: TRBJ1-4; V: TRBV10-3; size: NA; D: NA; CDR3: CATRVAGPNEKLFF; DNA: TGTGCCACCAGGGTGGCGGGCCCTAATGAAAAACTGTTTTTT
J: TRBJ1-1; V: TRBV5-1; size: once; D: TRBD1; CDR3: CASSSQGGNTEAFF; DNA: TGCGCCAGCAGCTCGCAGGGGGGAAACACTGAAGCTTTCTTT
J: TRBJ1-1; V: TRBV9; size: NA; D: NA; CDR3: CASSVSGLNTEAFF; DNA: TGTGCCAGCAGCGTATCGGGACTGAACACTGAAGCTTTCTTT
J: TRBJ1-1; V: TRBV14; size: NA; D: NA; CDR3: CASSQVFGVGTEAFF; DNA: TGTGCCAGCAGCCAAGTATTTGGGGTCGGCACTGAAGCTTTCTTT
J: TRBJ1-1; V: TRBV7-8; size: NA; D: TRBD1; CDR3: CASSLVRQGDTEAFF; DNA: TGTGCCAGCAGCTTAGTGAGACAGGGGGACACTGAAGCTTTCTTT
J: TRBJ2-3; V: TRBV18; size: NA; D: TRBD2; CDR3: CASSPLAGGQTDTQYF; DNA: TGTGCCAGCTCACCACTAGCGGGGGGGCAGACAGATACGCAGTATTTT
J: TRBJ1-6; V: TRBV5-4; size: NA; D: NA; CDR3: CASSFQTLSSYNSPLHF; DNA: TGTGCCAGCAGCTTTCAAACTTTGAGCTCCTATAATTCACCCCTCCACTTT